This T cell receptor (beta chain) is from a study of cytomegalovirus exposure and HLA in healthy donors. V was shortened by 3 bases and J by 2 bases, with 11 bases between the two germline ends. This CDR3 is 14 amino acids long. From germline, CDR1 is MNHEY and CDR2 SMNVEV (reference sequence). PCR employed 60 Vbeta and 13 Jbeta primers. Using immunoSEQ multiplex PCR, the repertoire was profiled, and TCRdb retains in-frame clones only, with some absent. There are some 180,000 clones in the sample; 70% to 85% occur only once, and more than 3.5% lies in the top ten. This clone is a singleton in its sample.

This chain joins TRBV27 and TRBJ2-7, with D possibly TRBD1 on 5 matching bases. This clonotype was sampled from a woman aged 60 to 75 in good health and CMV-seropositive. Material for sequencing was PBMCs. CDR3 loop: CASSLTDLPYEQYF. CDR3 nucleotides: TGTGCCAGCAGTTTGACAGACCTTCCCTACGAGCAGTACTTC.